This TCR beta chain comes out of a study of T-cell memory formation after mild COVID-19. Study-wide context: Largely, TCR clusters stayed within a single donor. Whole-study findings and limits: The finding that pre-infection memory included some responding clones suggested that cross-reactive memory joined. Mainly CM and EM harbored the contracting CD4+ clones; mainly EMRA harbored the CD8+ ones.

5'RACE primed from the constant segment yielded TCR alpha and TCR beta cDNA libraries bearing sample barcodes and UMIs. TCRdb reanalysed the 5' RACE reads using MiXCR and keeps one entry per CDR3 protein. The sample gives 250,000 to 300,000 distinct CDR3 sequences, about a sixth of which show up once; 20% to 25% is in the top ten. The sample holds a few counts of this clonotype. Its antigen is unknown. CDR1 is SGHRS, CDR2 YFSETQ, per germline. The CDR3 has 14 amino acids. V dropped 4 bases and J dropped 6 bases, with 14 bases sitting between them. Sample: PBMCs or a T cell subset sorted from them (not recorded which). The receptor's source is a man aged 18 to 30 who had mild COVID-19 (a few samples of this study predate the infection). Cell type and time point are not known. The rearrangement joins TRBV5-1 to TRBJ2-1, with D maybe TRBD1 (6 bases). CDR3 in amino acids: CASSGGPRVNEQFF. Here the CDR3 DNA reads TGCGCCAGCAGCGGGGGCCCCCGAGTCAATGAGCAGTTCTTC.